The 21 T cell receptor beta chains presented below share a single source sample, sequenced in a study of vaccination and CD4 T cells after COVID-19. TCRdb ran MiXCR on the PCR reads and lists one entry per CDR3 protein. The data show some 33,000 distinct CDR3 sequences, more than 35% seen once. Documented time point: late sampling 161 to 241 days after vaccination in a few convalescent patients. Here the sequenced sample was CD4+ T cells from blood, taken about 7 months after SARS-CoV-2 vaccination. Receptors originate from a human donor who had recovered from COVID-19.

The chain is built from TRBV6-1 and TRBJ1-5, with 11 bases identical to TRBD1. Trimming cost V 4 bases and J 5 bases; bases outside gene matches: 4. Germline V gives CDR1 MNHNS, CDR2 SASEGT. The CDR3 contains 15 residues. The CDR3 here is CASSGRTGGYQPQHF. The CDR3, as DNA: TGTGCCAGCAGTGGTCGGACAGGGGGCTATCAGCCCCAGCATTTT.

The V call is TRBV19, the J call TRBJ2-5; D is possibly TRBD1 (6 bases). V lost 5 bases and J lost 2, with 9 bases in between. The CDR3 runs to 13 residues. CDR1 and CDR2 from the germline V gene are LNHDA and SQIVND (reference sequence). The CDR3 bases are TGTGCCAGTAGTTTAGGGGGTCAAGAGACCCAGTACTTC. Translation gives CASSLGGQETQYF.

DNA for the CDR3: TGTGCCAGTAGTATCCCAGGACAGGGGGCAGGGGCCAACGTCCTGACTTTC. It specifies CASSIPGQGAGANVLTF. The chain combines TRBV19 with TRBJ2-6; the match to TRBD1 covers 11 bases. The length of the CDR3 is 17 residues. V was clipped by 3 bases and J by 4 bases; unmatched bases: 5. Looked up from germline, CDR1 is LNHDA and CDR2 is SQIVND (reference sequence). The whole variable domain, filled in from reference TRBV19 and TRBJ2-6, reads DGGITQSPKYLFRKEGQNVTLSCEQNLNHDAMYWYRQDPGQGLRLIYYSQIVNDFQKGDIAEGYSVSREKKESFPLTVTSAQKNPTAFYLCASSIPGQGAGANVLTFGAGSRLTVL.

This clonotype occurred once. V usage is TRBV20-1 and J usage is TRBJ2-1; unclear D gene. Deletions cut 7 bases from V and 8 bases from J, with 12 bases between. The germline V gene encodes CDR1 DFQATT and CDR2 SNEGSKA (reference sequence). This CDR3 contains 11 residues. As DNA, the CDR3 is TGCAGTGTTCAGAGGATCGATGAGCAGTTCTTC. Translation gives CSVQRIDEQFF.

This sequence joins TRBV6-1 and TRBJ2-5; D might be TRBD2 (7 bases). The CDR3 contains 16 residues. Germline V gene lookup returns CDR1 MNHNS and CDR2 SASEGT. Between the trimmed V and J ends, which lost 8 bases and 1 base, there was a span of 20 bases. The CDR3 region is CASRRGAYTIQETQYF. The CDR3 DNA follows: TGTGCCAGCCGCCGGGGGGCCTACACAATCCAAGAGACCCAGTACTTC.

The chain has TRBV27 and TRBJ2-6; D gene unclear. Looked up from germline, CDR1 is MNHEY and CDR2 is SMNVEV (reference sequence). The CDR3 is 15 residues long. V was trimmed by 1 base and J by 0 bases, leaving 4 bases between them. This CDR3 is CASSLLYSGANVLTF. Written as DNA, the CDR3 is TGTGCCAGCAGTTTATTGTACTCTGGGGCCAACGTCCTGACTTTC.

The V gene is TRBV10-3, the J gene TRBJ1-1; D might be TRBD1 (6 bases). This CDR3 spans 14 amino acids. V was trimmed by 4 bases and J by 3 bases, leaving 12 bases between them. Per germline, CDR1 ENHRY and CDR2 SYGVKD. The CDR3 DNA sequence: TGTGCCATCAGTGTCAGGGGTCGGGACACTGAAGCTTTCTTT. This translates into CAISVRGRDTEAFF.

CDR3 in DNA: TGTGCCAGCACCCCACGCGGCAGGGGCGACTACGAGCAGTACTTC. It yields the protein CASTPRGRGDYEQYF. The rearrangement links TRBV28 to TRBJ2-7, with a possible D match to TRBD1 (6 bases). Germline V lookup: CDR1 MDHEN, CDR2 SYDVKM. The CDR3 covers 15 residues. V was pared by 7 bases and J by 3 bases, with 19 bases between.

The chain uses TRBV28 and TRBJ1-1; TRBD1 matches 8 bases. Per germline, CDR1 MDHEN and CDR2 SYDVKM. Germline trimming cut 1 base from V and 1 base from J; bases unmatched to any gene: 5. CDR3 length: 16 amino acids. The CDR3 here is CASSLSRGQGNTEAFF. The CDR3 bases are TGTGCCAGCAGTTTATCCAGGGGGCAGGGGAACACTGAAGCTTTCTTT.

The chain employs TRBV6-5 and TRBJ1-1; the match to TRBD1 covers 7 bases. The trim removed 2 bases at V and 6 bases at J, leaving 0 bases unmatched. The germline CDR1 and CDR2 sequences are MNHEY and SVGAGI. This CDR3 is 12 amino acids long. The CDR3 nucleotides read TGTGCCAGCAGTTACCAGGGGGCTGAAGCTTTCTTT. It encodes CASSYQGAEAFF.

This clonotype appeared a few times. The genes are TRBV7-6 and TRBJ1-1; D call uncertain. The V end was cut by 5 bases, the J end by 1 base, with 11 bases between. Germline V CDR1 and CDR2: SGHVS, FNYEAQ. This CDR3 is built from 14 residues. CDR3 sequence reads: CASSPGNENTEAFF. CDR3 DNA sequence: TGTGCCAGCAGCCCCGGAAACGAGAACACTGAAGCTTTCTTT.

The chain has TRBV6-5 and TRBJ2-1; possible D gene TRBD1, 5 bases. Germline V gene lookup returns CDR1 MNHEY and CDR2 SVGAGI. The CDR3 runs to 14 residues. With 1 base removed from V and 4 bases from J, the gap between germline ends came to 8 bases. The CDR3 DNA is TGTGCCAGCAGTTACTTAGGACAATACAATGAGCAGTTCTTC. This encodes CASSYLGQYNEQFF.

This chain links TRBV20-1 with TRBJ1-1; possible D gene TRBD1, 5 bases. Per the germline V gene, CDR1 is DFQATT and CDR2 is SNEGSKA (reference sequence). CDR3 length: 16 amino acids. Trimming stripped 1 base from V and 0 bases from J, with 15 bases between. CDR3 nucleotides: TGCAGTGCTAGAGTTCTACAGGCCCCTATGAACACTGAAGCTTTCTTT. Residues: CSARVLQAPMNTEAFF.

The chain joins TRBV6-1 to TRBJ1-1; D call uncertain. The germline CDR1 and CDR2 sequences are MNHNS and SASEGT. The CDR3 runs 11 residues. The V and J ends lost 6 bases and 1 base respectively, with 3 bases between them. CDR3 protein: CASRQNTEAFF. The CDR3 nucleotides read TGTGCCAGCAGACAGAACACTGAAGCTTTCTTT.

The rearrangement uses TRBV6-5 and TRBJ2-7, with TRBD2 matching over 12 bases. The germline gives CDR1 MNHEY, CDR2 SVGAGI. The CDR3 length is 16 residues. V was pared by 2 bases and J by 3 bases, with 5 bases of the junction left unmatched. In DNA, the CDR3 is TGTGCCAGCAGTTACGCCCAGGGACTAGCGGGCTACGAGCAGTACTTC. This translates into CASSYAQGLAGYEQYF.

The chain recombines TRBV5-4 with TRBJ2-3; TRBD2 might be the D (5 bases). This CDR3 spans 15 amino acids. V dropped 3 bases and J dropped 3 bases, with 14 bases sitting between them. Germline CDR1 is SGHNT and CDR2 is YYREEE (reference sequence). The CDR3 DNA follows: TGTGCCAGCAGCTCCAATTTGGGGAGTACAGATACGCAGTATTTT. The encoded protein is CASSSNLGSTDTQYF.

The genes are TRBV5-6 and TRBJ2-1; D ambiguous. The CDR3 is made up of 15 amino acids. Germline CDR1 reads SGHDT; CDR2 reads YYEEEE. V lost 0 bases and J lost 6, with 13 bases in between. This CDR3 reads CASSLVSGLGNEQFF. The CDR3 DNA reads TGTGCCAGCAGCTTGGTTTCGGGCCTCGGCAATGAGCAGTTCTTC.

The chain carries TRBV7-9 and TRBJ1-1; D gene unclear. CDR1 is SEHNR and CDR2 is FQNEAQ in the germline V gene (reference sequence). The germline V and J ends were trimmed by 5 bases and 8 bases, with 9 bases remaining between them. This CDR3 is built from 11 residues. The CDR3 DNA is TGTGCCAGCAGCCCCAATAGGGAAGCTTTCTTT. Its translation is CASSPNREAFF.

This clonotype was observed a handful of times. This chain connects TRBV6-5 to TRBJ1-2; 9 nucleotides align to TRBD1. The V segment lost 2 bases and the J segment 4 bases; nucleotides outside the gene matches: 8. The CDR3 sequence is 16 residues long. Germline lookup yields CDR1 MNHEY and CDR2 SVGAGI. The CDR3 nucleotides read TGTGCCAGCAGTTACAGGACAGGGGCCATTTTCTATGGCTACACCTTC. Its translation: CASSYRTGAIFYGYTF.

V usage is TRBV7-8 and J usage is TRBJ2-3, with 7 positions matching TRBD2. V gave up 2 bases and J gave up 5 bases; unmatched junction bases: 25. CDR1 SGHVS and CDR2 FQNEAQ come from the germline V gene. CDR3 length equals 21 residues. The DNA for the CDR3 is TGTGCCAGCAGCTTAATGTTTGGCGGGAGATCCGGGAGGAGAGGAGAAGATACGCAGTATTTT. Its protein is CASSLMFGGRSGRRGEDTQYF.

This chain joins TRBV19 and TRBJ2-7, with D hard to call. The CDR3 has 13 amino acids. CDR1 is LNHDA, CDR2 SQIVND, per germline (reference sequence). V dropped 5 bases and J dropped 4 bases, with 12 bases sitting between them. Written as DNA, the CDR3 is TGTGCCAGTAGTCCCGAGACCTTTTACGAGCAGTACTTC. It codes for CASSPETFYEQYF.